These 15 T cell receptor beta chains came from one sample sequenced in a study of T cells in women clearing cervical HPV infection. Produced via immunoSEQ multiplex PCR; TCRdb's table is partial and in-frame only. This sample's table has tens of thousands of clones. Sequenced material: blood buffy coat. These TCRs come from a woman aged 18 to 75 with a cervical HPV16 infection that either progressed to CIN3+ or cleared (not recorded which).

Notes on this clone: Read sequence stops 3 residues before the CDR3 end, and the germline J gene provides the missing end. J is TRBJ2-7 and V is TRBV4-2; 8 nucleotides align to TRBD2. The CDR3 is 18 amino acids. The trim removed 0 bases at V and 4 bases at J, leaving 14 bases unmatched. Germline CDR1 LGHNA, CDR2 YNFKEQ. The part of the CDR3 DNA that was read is TGTGCCAGCAGCCAAGATCGGTTAATAGCGGGGAGTCATTACGAG. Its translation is CASSQDRLIAGSHYE. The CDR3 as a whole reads CASSQDRLIAGSHYEQYF.

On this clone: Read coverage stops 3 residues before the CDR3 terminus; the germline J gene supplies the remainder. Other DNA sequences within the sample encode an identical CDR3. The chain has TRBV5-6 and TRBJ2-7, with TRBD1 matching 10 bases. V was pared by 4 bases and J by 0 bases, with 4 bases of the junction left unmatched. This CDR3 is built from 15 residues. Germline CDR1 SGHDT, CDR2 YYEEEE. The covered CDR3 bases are TGTGCCAGCAGCAACCGGGACAGGGGCTCCTACGAG. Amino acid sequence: CASSNRDRGSYE. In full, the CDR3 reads CASSNRDRGSYEQYF.

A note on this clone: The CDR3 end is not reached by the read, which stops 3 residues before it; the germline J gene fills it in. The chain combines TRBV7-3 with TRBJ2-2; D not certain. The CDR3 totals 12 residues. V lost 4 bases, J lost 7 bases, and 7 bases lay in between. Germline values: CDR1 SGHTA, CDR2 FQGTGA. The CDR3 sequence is CASSSRGGELFF. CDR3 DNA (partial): TGTGCCAGCAGCTCAAGAGGCGGGGAG.

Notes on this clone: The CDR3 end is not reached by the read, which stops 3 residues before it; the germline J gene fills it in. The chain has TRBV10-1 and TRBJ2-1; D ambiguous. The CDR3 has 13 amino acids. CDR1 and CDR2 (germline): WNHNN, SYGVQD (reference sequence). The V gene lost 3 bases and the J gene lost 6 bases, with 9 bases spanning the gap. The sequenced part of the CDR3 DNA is TGCGCCAGCAGTGATCCCCTCGTCAATGAG. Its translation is CASSDPLVNE. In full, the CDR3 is CASSDPLVNEQFF.

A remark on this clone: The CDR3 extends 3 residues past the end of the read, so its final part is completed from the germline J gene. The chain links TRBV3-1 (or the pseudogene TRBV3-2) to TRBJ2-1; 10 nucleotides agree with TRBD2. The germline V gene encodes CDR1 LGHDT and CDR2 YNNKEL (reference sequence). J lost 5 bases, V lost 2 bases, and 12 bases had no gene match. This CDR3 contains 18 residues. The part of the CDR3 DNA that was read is TGTGCCAGCAGCCAATTTCCTAGCGGGAGCCTTTTCAACAATGAG. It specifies CASSQFPSGSLFNNE. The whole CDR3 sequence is CASSQFPSGSLFNNEQFF.

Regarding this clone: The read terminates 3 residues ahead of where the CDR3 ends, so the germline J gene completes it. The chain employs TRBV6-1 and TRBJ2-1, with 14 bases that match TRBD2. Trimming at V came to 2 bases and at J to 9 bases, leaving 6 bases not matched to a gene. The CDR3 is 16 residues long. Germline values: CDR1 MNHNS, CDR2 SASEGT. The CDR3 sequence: CASSESPGTSGSEQFF. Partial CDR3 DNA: TGTGCCAGCAGTGAAAGCCCCGGGACTAGCGGGAGTGAG.

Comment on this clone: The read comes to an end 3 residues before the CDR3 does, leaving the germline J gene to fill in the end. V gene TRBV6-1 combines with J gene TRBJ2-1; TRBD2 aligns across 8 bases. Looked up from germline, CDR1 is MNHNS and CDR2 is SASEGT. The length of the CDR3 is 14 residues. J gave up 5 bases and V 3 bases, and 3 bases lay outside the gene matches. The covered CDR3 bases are TGTGCCAGCAGTGAGTCGGGGGGGCACAATGAG. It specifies CASSESGGHNE. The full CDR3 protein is CASSESGGHNEQFF.

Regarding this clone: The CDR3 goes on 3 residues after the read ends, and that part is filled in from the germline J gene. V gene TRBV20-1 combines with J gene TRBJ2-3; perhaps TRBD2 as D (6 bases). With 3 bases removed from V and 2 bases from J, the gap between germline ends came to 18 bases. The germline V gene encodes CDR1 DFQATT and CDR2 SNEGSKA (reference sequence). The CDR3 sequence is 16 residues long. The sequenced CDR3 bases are TGCAGTGCTAGCCCGGGCCGGGGGTTCTACACAGATACG. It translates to CSASPGRGFYTDT. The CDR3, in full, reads CSASPGRGFYTDTQYF.

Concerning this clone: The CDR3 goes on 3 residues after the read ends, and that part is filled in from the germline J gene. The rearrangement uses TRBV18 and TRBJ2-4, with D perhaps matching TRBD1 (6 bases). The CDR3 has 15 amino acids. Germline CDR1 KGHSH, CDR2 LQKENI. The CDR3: CASSPPVGRGNGQYF. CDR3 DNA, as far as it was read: TGTGCCAGCTCACCACCGGTCGGCAGGGGTAATGGT.

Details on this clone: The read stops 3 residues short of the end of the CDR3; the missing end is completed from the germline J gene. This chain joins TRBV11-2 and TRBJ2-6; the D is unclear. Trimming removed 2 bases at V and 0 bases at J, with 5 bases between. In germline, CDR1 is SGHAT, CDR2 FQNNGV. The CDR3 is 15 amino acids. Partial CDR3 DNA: TGTGCCAGCAGCTTATACTCCTCTGGGGCCAACGTC. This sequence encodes CASSLYSSGANV. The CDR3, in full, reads CASSLYSSGANVLTF. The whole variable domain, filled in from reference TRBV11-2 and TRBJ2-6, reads EAGVAQSPRYKIIEKRQSVAFWCNPISGHATLYWYQQILGQGPKLLIQFQNNGVVDDSQLPKDRFSAERLKGVDSTLKIQPAKLEDSAVYLCASSLYSSGANVLTFGAGSRLTVL.

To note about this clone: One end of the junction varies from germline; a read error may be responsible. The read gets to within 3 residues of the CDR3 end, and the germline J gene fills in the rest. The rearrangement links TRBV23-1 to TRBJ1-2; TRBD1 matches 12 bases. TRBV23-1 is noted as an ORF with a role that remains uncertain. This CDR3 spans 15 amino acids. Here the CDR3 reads CVSSRPGQGAGGYTF. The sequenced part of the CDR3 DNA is TGCGTCAGCAGTCGGCCGGGACAGGGGGCTGGAGGC.

The chain's CDR3 is CSAREVAGAKETQYF. The CDR3 bases that were read are TGCAGTGCTAGAGAGGTAGCGGGCGCCAAAGAGACG. J is TRBJ2-3 and V is TRBV20-1; 7 bases fit TRBD2. The read gets to within 3 residues of the CDR3 end, and the germline J gene fills in the rest. Germline V lookup: CDR1 DFQATT, CDR2 SNEGSKA (reference sequence). The CDR3 covers 15 residues.

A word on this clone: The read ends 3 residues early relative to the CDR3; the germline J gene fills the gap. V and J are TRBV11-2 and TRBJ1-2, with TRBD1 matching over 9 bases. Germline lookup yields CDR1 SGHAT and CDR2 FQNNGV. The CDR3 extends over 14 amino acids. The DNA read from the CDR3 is TGTGCCAGCAGCTCTCTACAGGGGGCGCGGGGC. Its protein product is CASSSLQGARG. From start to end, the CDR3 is CASSSLQGARGYTF. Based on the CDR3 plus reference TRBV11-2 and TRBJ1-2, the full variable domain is EAGVAQSPRYKIIEKRQSVAFWCNPISGHATLYWYQQILGQGPKLLIQFQNNGVVDDSQLPKDRFSAERLKGVDSTLKIQPAKLEDSAVYLCASSSLQGARGYTFGSGTRLTVV.

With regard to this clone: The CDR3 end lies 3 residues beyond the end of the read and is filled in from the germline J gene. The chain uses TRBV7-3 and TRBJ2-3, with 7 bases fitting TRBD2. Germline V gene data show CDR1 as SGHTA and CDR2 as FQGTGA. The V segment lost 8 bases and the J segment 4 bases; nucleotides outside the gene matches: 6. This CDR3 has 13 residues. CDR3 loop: CASGRERADTQYF. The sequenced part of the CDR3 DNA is TGTGCCAGCGGGAGGGAGCGGGCAGATACG.

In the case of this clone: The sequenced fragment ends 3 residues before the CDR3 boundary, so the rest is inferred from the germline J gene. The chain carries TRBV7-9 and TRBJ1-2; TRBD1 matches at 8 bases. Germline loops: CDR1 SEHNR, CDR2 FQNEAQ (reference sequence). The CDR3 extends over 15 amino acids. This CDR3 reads CASSSGTGELNDYTF. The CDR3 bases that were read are TGTGCCAGCAGCTCCGGGACAGGTGAATTGAACGAC.